Reported below is one T cell receptor (beta chain). The source of the sample is a study of cytomegalovirus exposure and HLA in healthy donors. Amplification used 60 Vbeta primers and 13 Jbeta primers. Assay: immunoSEQ multiplex PCR; the TCRdb copy retains only in-frame clones and omits some. This repertoire shows fewer than 200,000 clones, about 82% found once; its top ten account for roughly 0.76%. The length of the CDR3 is 15 residues. V shed 3 bases and J 5 bases; nucleotides not matched to a gene: 9. Germline lookup yields CDR1 ENHRY and CDR2 SYGVKD. The clonotype originates from a female donor in good health and CMV-seronegative. Sequences were obtained from PBMCs. The genes are TRBV10-3 and TRBJ2-5, with 7 bases aligning to TRBD1. In DNA, the CDR3 is TGTGCCATCAGTGACCTTGGCAGGGGGATGGAGACCCAGTACTTC. Translating gives CAISDLGRGMETQYF.